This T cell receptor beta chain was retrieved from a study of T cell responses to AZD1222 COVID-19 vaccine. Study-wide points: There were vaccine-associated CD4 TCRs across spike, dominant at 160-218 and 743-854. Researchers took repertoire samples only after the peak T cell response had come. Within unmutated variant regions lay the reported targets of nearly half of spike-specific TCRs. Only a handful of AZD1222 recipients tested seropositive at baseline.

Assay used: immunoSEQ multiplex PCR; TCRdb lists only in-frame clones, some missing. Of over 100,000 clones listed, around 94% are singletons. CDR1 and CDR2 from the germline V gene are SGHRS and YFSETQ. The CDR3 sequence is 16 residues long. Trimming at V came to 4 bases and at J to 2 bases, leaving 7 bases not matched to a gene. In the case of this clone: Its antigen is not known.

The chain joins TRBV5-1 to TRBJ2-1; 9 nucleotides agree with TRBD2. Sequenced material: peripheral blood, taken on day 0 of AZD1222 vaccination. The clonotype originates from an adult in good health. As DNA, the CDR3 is TGCGCCAGCAGCACAGAAGCGGGGGGAACCTACAATGAGCAGTTCTTC. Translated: CASSTEAGGTYNEQFF. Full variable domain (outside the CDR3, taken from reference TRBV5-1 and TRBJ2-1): KAGVTQTPRYLIKTRGQQVTLSCSPISGHRSVSWYQQTPGQGLQFLFEYFSETQRNKGNFPGRFSGRQFSNSRSEMNVSTLELGDSALYLCASSTEAGGTYNEQFFGPGTRLTVL.